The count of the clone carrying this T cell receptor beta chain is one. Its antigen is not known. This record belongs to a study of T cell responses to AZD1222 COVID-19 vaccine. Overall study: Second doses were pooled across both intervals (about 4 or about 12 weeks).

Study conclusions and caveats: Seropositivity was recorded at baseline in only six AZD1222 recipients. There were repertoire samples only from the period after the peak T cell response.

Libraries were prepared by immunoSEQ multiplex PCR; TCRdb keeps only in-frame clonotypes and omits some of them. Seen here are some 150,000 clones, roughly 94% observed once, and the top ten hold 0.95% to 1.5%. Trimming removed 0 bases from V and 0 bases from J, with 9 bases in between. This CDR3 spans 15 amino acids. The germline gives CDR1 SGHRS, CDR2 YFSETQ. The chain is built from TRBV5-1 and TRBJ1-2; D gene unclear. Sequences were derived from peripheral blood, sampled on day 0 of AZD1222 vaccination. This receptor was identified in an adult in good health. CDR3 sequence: CASSLDSIANYGYTF. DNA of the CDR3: TGCGCCAGCAGCTTGGACAGCATCGCTAACTATGGCTACACCTTC. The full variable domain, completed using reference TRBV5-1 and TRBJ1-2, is KAGVTQTPRYLIKTRGQQVTLSCSPISGHRSVSWYQQTPGQGLQFLFEYFSETQRNKGNFPGRFSGRQFSNSRSEMNVSTLELGDSALYLCASSLDSIANYGYTFGSGTRLTVV.